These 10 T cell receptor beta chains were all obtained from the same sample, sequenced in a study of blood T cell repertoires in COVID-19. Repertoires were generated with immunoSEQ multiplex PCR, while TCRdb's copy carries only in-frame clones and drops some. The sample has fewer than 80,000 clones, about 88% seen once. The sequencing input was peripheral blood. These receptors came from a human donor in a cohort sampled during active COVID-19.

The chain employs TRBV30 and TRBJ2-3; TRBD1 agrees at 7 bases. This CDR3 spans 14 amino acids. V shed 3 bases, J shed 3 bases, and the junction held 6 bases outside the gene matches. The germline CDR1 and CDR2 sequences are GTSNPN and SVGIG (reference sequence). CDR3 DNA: TGTGCCTGGAGAAAGGGACAGAGAACAGATACGCAGTATTTT. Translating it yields CAWRKGQRTDTQYF.

The CDR3 nucleotides are TGTGCCATCAGTGAGTCGACAGGGGGTTCACCCCTCCACTTT. Translating gives CAISESTGGSPLHF. This chain joins TRBV10-3 and TRBJ1-6; 9 bases agree with TRBD1. The J segment lost 9 bases and the V segment lost 0 bases, leaving 0 bases of the junction unmatched. The CDR3 is 14 amino acids. Germline assignment: CDR1 ENHRY and CDR2 SYGVKD.

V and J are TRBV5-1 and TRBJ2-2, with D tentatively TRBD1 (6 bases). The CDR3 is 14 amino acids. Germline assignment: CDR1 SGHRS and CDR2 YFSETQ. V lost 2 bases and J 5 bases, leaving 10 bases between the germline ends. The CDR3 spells CASSLQGETGELFF. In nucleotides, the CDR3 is TGCGCCAGCAGCTTACAGGGCGAGACCGGGGAGCTGTTTTTT.

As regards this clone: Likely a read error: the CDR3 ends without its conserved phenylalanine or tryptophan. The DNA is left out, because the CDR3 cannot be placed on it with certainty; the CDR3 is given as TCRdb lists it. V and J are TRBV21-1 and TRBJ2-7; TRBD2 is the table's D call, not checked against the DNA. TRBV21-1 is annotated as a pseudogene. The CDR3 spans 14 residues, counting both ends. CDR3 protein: CASSKEVAYLLALL.

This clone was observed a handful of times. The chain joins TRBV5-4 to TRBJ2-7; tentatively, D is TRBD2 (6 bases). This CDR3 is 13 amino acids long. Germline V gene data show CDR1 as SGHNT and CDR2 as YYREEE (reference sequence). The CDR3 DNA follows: TGTGCCAGCAGCCTAAAGCTCGGGAGACGGGATCCGGTA. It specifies CASSLKLGRRDPV.

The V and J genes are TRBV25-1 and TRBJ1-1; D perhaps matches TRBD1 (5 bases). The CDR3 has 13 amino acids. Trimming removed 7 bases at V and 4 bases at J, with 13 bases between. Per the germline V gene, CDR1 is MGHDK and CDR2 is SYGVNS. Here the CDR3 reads CASTIGQGTEAFF. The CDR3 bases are TGTGCCAGCACCATCGGCCAGGGCACTGAAGCTTTCTTT.

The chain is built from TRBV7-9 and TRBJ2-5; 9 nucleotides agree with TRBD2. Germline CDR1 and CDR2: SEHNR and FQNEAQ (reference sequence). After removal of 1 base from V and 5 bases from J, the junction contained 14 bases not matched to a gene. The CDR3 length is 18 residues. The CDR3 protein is CASSLGSASGALGETQYF. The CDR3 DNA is TGTGCCAGCAGCTTAGGTTCGGCTAGCGGGGCCTTGGGGGAGACCCAGTACTTC.

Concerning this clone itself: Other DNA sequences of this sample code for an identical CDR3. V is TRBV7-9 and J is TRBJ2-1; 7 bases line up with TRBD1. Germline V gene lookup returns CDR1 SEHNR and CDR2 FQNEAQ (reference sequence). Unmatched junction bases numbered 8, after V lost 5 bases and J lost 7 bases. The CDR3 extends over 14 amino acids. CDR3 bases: TGTGCCAGCAGCCAAACGACAGGGTCGAATGAGCAGTTCTTC. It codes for CASSQTTGSNEQFF.

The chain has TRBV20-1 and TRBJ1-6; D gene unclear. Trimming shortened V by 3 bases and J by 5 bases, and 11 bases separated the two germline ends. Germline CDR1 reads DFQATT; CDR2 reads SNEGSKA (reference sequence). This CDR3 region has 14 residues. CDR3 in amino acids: CSASGQKNNSPLHF. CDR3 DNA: TGCAGTGCTAGTGGTCAGAAAAATAATTCACCCCTCCACTTT.

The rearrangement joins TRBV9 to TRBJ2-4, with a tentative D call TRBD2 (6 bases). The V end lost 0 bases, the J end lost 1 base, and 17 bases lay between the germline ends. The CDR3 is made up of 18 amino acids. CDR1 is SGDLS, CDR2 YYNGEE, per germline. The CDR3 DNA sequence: TGTGCCAGCAGCGTAGACGGGGGATGGGACGGGGCCAAAAACATTCAGTACTTC. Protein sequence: CASSVDGGWDGAKNIQYF.